The clone carrying this T cell receptor (beta chain) turned up a few times. V lost 6 bases, J lost 4 bases, and 16 bases lay in between. Per germline, CDR1 WNHNN and CDR2 SYGVQD (reference sequence). The CDR3 runs 15 residues. The sample is drawn from a study of Ad26.COV2.S vaccination and SARS-CoV-2 variants. Study-level information: Within the COV1001 Ad26.COV2.S trial arm, the donor was enrolled. By the intramuscular route, Ad26.COV2.S was given once, or twice 56 days apart.

Treatment in this sample: 15 to 20 received Ad26.COV2.S at low or high dose, single or two shots; roughly five received placebo; per-sample allocation not given. Vaccine and placebo recipients were sampled on day 63 after the first injection. Donation was by an adult aged 18-55 years who was in Boston. Ad26.COV2.S expressed prefusion-stabilized spike from the original Wuhan strain. Using immunoSEQ multiplex PCR, the repertoire was profiled, and TCRdb retains in-frame clones only, with some absent. The sample holds some 350,000 clones, roughly 81% seen once. The sample here was peripheral blood, taken in a trial of Ad26.COV2.S vaccine versus placebo. The rearrangement joins TRBV10-1 to TRBJ1-5, with D possibly matching TRBD1 (6 bases). The TCR sequence derives from a person aged 18-60 years who received the Ad26.COV2.S COVID-19 vaccine or a placebo. The CDR3 protein is CASRDLGQTNQPQHF. CDR3 DNA sequence: TGCGCCAGCAGGGATCTAGGACAGACAAATCAGCCCCAGCATTTT.